Following are 10 T cell receptor beta chains from one sample sequenced in a study of OX40 agonist ivuxolimab in advanced cancers. Profiling relied on immunoSEQ multiplex PCR, and the TCRdb table lists in-frame clones only, not all of them. The table includes 60,000 to 80,000 clones, approximately 86% detected once. The specimen was CD4+ or CD8+ T cells sorted from blood, collected in a trial of the OX40 agonist ivuxolimab. The receptors shown here come from an adult with an advanced solid tumor such as melanoma, head and neck, liver or kidney cancer.

V and J are TRBV19 and TRBJ2-6; 7 bases map to TRBD1. J gave up 2 bases and V 7 bases, and 5 bases lay outside the gene matches. This CDR3 has 15 residues. Germline V gene data show CDR1 as LNHDA and CDR2 as SQIVND (reference sequence). CDR3 protein: CASKRGLTGANVLTF. CDR3 coding DNA: TGTGCCAGTAAAAGGGGGCTAACTGGGGCCAACGTCCTGACTTTC.

The chain is built from TRBV30 and TRBJ1-1, with D possibly TRBD1 on 6 matching bases. The V gene lost 0 bases and the J gene lost 1 base, with 6 bases spanning the gap. The CDR3 spans 13 residues. The V gene's germline CDR1 is GTSNPN and CDR2 SVGIG (reference sequence). The CDR3 nucleotides read TGTGCCTGGAGTGTAGGGGGGAACACTGAAGCTTTCTTT. Amino acids: CAWSVGGNTEAFF.

The gene calls are TRBV15 and TRBJ2-4; D possibly corresponds to TRBD1 (6 bases). The germline V gene encodes CDR1 LNHNV and CDR2 YYDKDF (reference sequence). The V end was cut by 0 bases, the J end by 5 bases, with 11 bases between. The CDR3 contains 15 residues. This CDR3 is CATSRDRGGENIQYF. DNA for the CDR3: TGTGCCACCAGCAGAGATAGAGGGGGAGAAAACATTCAGTACTTC.

This rearrangement joins TRBV10-3 to TRBJ1-5; no definite D call. Per germline, CDR1 ENHRY and CDR2 SYGVKD. V shed 0 bases and J shed 0 bases, with 6 bases lying between them. CDR3 size: 15 residues. The CDR3 DNA follows: TGTGCCATCAGTGAGTCAGGTCTTAGCAATCAGCCCCAGCATTTT. It is translated as CAISESGLSNQPQHF.

The chain uses TRBV20-1 and TRBJ2-7; D remains ambiguous. The CDR3 extends over 11 amino acids. CDR1 is DFQATT, CDR2 SNEGSKA, per germline (reference sequence). The V end lost 3 bases, the J end lost 6 bases, and 9 bases lay between the germline ends. The chain's CDR3 is CSASHPGEQYV. The CDR3 DNA follows: TGCAGTGCTAGTCACCCGGGCGAGCAGTACGTC.

The count of this clone is one. The chain uses TRBV7-2 and TRBJ1-2; no clear D gene. The germline V gene has CDR1 SGHTA and CDR2 FQGNSA. The length of the CDR3 is 15 residues. The V gene lost 5 bases and the J gene lost 8 bases, with 21 bases spanning the gap. The CDR3: CASSPSLTARGGYTF. DNA of the CDR3: TGTGCCAGCAGCCCGAGCTTGACGGCCAGAGGAGGCTACACCTTC.

The rearrangement joins TRBV28 to TRBJ1-5, with D possibly being TRBD1 (5 bases). Germline V CDR1 and CDR2: MDHEN, SYDVKM. The CDR3 loop spans 18 amino acids. V shed 6 bases and J shed 6 bases, with 27 bases lying between them. CDR3 sequence reads: CASSLRRTGVEGRQPQHF. DNA for the CDR3: TGTGCCAGCAGCTTAAGGAGAACAGGAGTGGAAGGGCGTCAGCCCCAGCATTTT.

The V and J genes are TRBV6-5 and TRBJ1-1, with D uncertain. The CDR3 loop spans 11 amino acids. V shed 6 bases and J shed 14 bases, with 16 bases lying between them. The V gene's germline CDR1 is MNHEY and CDR2 SVGAGI. CDR3: CASRNNMWVFF. The CDR3, as DNA: TGTGCCAGCAGAAATAACATGTGGGTCTTCTTT.

The V and J genes are TRBV29-1 and TRBJ1-1, with D maybe TRBD1 (6 bases). The V gene's germline CDR1 is SQVTM and CDR2 ANQGSEA. This CDR3 is 13 amino acids long. Trimming took off 6 bases at V and 2 bases at J, with 13 bases between the two ends. The CDR3 spells CSVLQGYNTEAFF. DNA for the CDR3: TGCAGCGTATTACAGGGATATAACACTGAAGCTTTCTTT.

V gene TRBV7-2 combines with J gene TRBJ2-1; 8 bases are a match to TRBD1. V shed 1 base and J 5 bases; nucleotides not matched to a gene: 1. Germline V gene data show CDR1 as SGHTA and CDR2 as FQGNSA. CDR3 length equals 14 residues. CDR3 sequence (DNA): TGTGCCAGCAGCTTAGGGACAGGGAACAATGAGCAGTTCTTC. It yields the protein CASSLGTGNNEQFF.